The next 18 T cell receptor beta chains were all read from a single sample in a study of somatic mutations in cytotoxic T cells in rheumatoid arthritis. The data were produced by immunoSEQ multiplex PCR, yet TCRdb's version contains in-frame clones alone and is incomplete. Of 5,500 to 7,000 clones in the sample, roughly 80% were seen once. Sequencing input: CD8+ T cells sorted from blood. The origin of the receptors is an adult with rheumatoid arthritis.

J is TRBJ2-7 and V is TRBV19; no clear D. V was cut by 4 bases and J by 3 bases, with 16 bases left in between. Germline V gene data show CDR1 as LNHDA and CDR2 as SQIVND (reference sequence). The CDR3 loop spans 15 amino acids. CDR3 loop: CASSTLRTQIYEQYF. CDR3 sequence (DNA): TGTGCCAGTAGTACCCTTCGGACCCAAATCTACGAGCAGTACTTC.

The chain couples TRBV23-1 to TRBJ1-2; D perhaps matches TRBD1 (5 bases). TRBV23-1 belongs to the ORF category, with a function that is uncertain. V gave up 8 bases and J gave up 8 bases, with 18 bases separating them. The CDR3 loop spans 13 amino acids. The CDR3 region has the DNA TGCGCCAGCGATCCCAGGGATCGTGGGGGCTACACCTTC. Its translation is CASDPRDRGGYTF.

The chain is built from TRBV10-3 and TRBJ2-7; 16 bases line up with TRBD2. This CDR3 contains 16 residues. CDR1 is ENHRY, CDR2 SYGVKD, per germline. V lost 7 bases to trimming and J lost 3 bases; unmatched junction nucleotides: 6. CDR3 bases: TGTGCCATCATGGGGACTAGCGGGAGGGCCAGCTACGAGCAGTACTTC. Amino acid sequence: CAIMGTSGRASYEQYF.

The V call is TRBV18, the J call TRBJ2-6, with D hard to call. CDR3 size: 15 residues. Germline V gene data show CDR1 as KGHSH and CDR2 as LQKENI. Trimming removed 0 bases from V and 5 bases from J, with 8 bases in between. The CDR3 sequence is CASSPPVVWANVLTF. DNA for the CDR3: TGTGCCAGCTCACCACCCGTTGTCTGGGCCAACGTCCTGACTTTC. The whole variable domain, remainder taken from reference TRBV18 and TRBJ2-6, is NAGVMQNPRHLVRRRGQEARLRCSPMKGHSHVYWYRQLPEEGLKFMVYLQKENIIDESGMPKERFSAEFPKEGPSILRIQQVVRGDSAAYFCASSPPVVWANVLTFGAGSRLTVL.

This clone was detected only once. The chain joins TRBV13 to TRBJ2-5, with TRBD2 matching 16 bases. Germline assignment: CDR1 PRHDT and CDR2 FYEKMQ (reference sequence). The CDR3 runs to 15 residues. The V and J ends lost 5 bases and 7 bases, in that order; junction bases with no gene match: 4. The CDR3 DNA sequence: TGTGCCAGCAGCGCGGGACTAGCGGGAGGGTTGACCCAGTACTTC. Translated, it gives CASSAGLAGGLTQYF.

The chain employs TRBV19 and TRBJ2-1; a weak D match, TRBD1 (5 bases). The CDR3 runs 14 residues. V lost 4 bases to trimming and J lost 8 bases, with 15 bases between them. Germline loops: CDR1 LNHDA, CDR2 SQIVND (reference sequence). CDR3 sequence: CASSNDRGFDEQFF. As DNA, the CDR3 is TGTGCCAGTAGTAATGACAGAGGTTTCGATGAGCAGTTCTTC.

The chain carries TRBV19 and TRBJ1-2, with 9 bases lining up with TRBD1. This CDR3 contains 15 residues. Germline V lookup: CDR1 LNHDA, CDR2 SQIVND (reference sequence). V dropped 4 bases and J dropped 3; count of bases not matched to a gene: 6. The DNA of the CDR3 is TGTGCCAGTAGTAAACCGGGACAGGGTGACTATGGCTACACCTTC. This translates into CASSKPGQGDYGYTF.

This clone appeared a few times. The chain uses TRBV6-4 and TRBJ2-1; TRBD2 agrees at 11 bases. The CDR3 has 16 amino acids. V lost 3 bases, J lost 3 bases, and 4 bases stayed unmatched. In germline, CDR1 is MRHNA, CDR2 SNTAGT. CDR3 protein: CASSETSGVGYNEQFF. The CDR3 nucleotides are TGTGCCAGCAGTGAGACTAGCGGGGTGGGCTACAATGAGCAGTTCTTC.

J is TRBJ2-7 and V is TRBV15; D tentatively reads TRBD1 or TRBD2 (5 bases each). The CDR3 is made up of 16 amino acids. Germline V gene lookup returns CDR1 LNHNV and CDR2 YYDKDF (reference sequence). Trimming stripped 0 bases from V and 3 bases from J, with 15 bases between. The CDR3 bases are TGTGCCACCAGCAGAGACGAGGGGTATTATTTCTACGAGCAGTACTTC. It codes for CATSRDEGYYFYEQYF.

The V gene is TRBV6-1, the J gene TRBJ2-7, with D possibly matching TRBD1 (5 bases). This CDR3 has 15 residues. Per germline, CDR1 MNHNS and CDR2 SASEGT. V shed 3 bases and J shed 0 bases, with 12 bases lying between them. CDR3 amino acids: CASSEGPRVSYEQYF. The CDR3 DNA reads TGTGCCAGCAGTGAGGGCCCCAGGGTCTCCTACGAGCAGTACTTC.

This rearrangement joins TRBV6-5 to TRBJ1-2, with TRBD1 identical over 8 bases. The CDR3 has 13 residues. The junction had 1 base not matched to a gene; V was cut back by 2 bases and J by 5 bases. Germline V CDR1 and CDR2: MNHEY, SVGAGI. This CDR3 reads CASSYDRGYGYTF. Here the CDR3 DNA reads TGTGCCAGCAGTTACGACAGGGGATATGGCTACACCTTC.

This clone has a single count. V and J are TRBV6-4 and TRBJ2-7; 10 positions match TRBD2. The CDR3 has 15 residues. V gave up 3 bases and J gave up 4 bases; unmatched junction bases: 6. CDR1 MRHNA and CDR2 SNTAGT come from the germline V gene. The CDR3 DNA is TGTGCCAGCAGTGAAGAAGCGGGAGGGCAGTACGAGCAGTACTTC. Protein sequence: CASSEEAGGQYEQYF.

CDR3 protein: CASSQTGSSYEQYF. CDR3 nucleotide sequence: TGTGCCAGCAGCCAGACAGGGAGCTCCTACGAGCAGTACTTC. The chain links TRBV28 to TRBJ2-7, with TRBD1 matching 7 bases. V was clipped by 6 bases and J by 0 bases; unmatched bases: 5. Germline CDR1 is MDHEN and CDR2 is SYDVKM. This CDR3 region has 14 residues.

The chain uses TRBV5-6 and TRBJ2-2; 12 positions match TRBD2. V lost 4 bases, J lost 3 bases, and 4 bases stayed unmatched. The germline V gene has CDR1 SGHDT and CDR2 YYEEEE. The CDR3 loop spans 16 amino acids. The CDR3 here is CASSSGLAGHTGELFF. The CDR3 DNA reads TGTGCCAGCAGCAGTGGACTAGCGGGGCACACCGGGGAGCTGTTTTTT.

This sequence joins TRBV4-1 and TRBJ1-1; D gene uncertain. Trimming cost V 4 bases and J 9 bases, with 15 bases left between them. Germline CDR1 MGHRA, CDR2 YSYEKL. The length of the CDR3 is 13 residues. This CDR3 reads CASSLTAPYQAFF. The CDR3 DNA sequence: TGCGCCAGCAGCCTAACGGCCCCGTATCAAGCTTTCTTT.

This chain links TRBV10-3 with TRBJ2-3, with TRBD1 matching over 10 bases. Germline-derived CDR1 and CDR2 are ENHRY and SYGVKD. This CDR3 spans 16 amino acids. J gave up 2 bases and V 3 bases, and 5 bases lay outside the gene matches. The CDR3 DNA sequence: TGTGCCATCAGTGACCCCGGGACAGGGGACACAGATACGCAGTATTTT. Translated, it gives CAISDPGTGDTDTQYF.

The rearrangement uses TRBV9 and TRBJ2-7; unclear D gene. The V gene's germline CDR1 is SGDLS and CDR2 YYNGEE. V dropped 0 bases and J dropped 3 bases, with 10 bases sitting between them. The CDR3 length is 14 residues. The CDR3 protein is CASSVAGPSYEQYF. CDR3 in DNA: TGTGCCAGCAGCGTAGCTGGGCCTAGCTACGAGCAGTACTTC.

This clone was counted a few times. This chain connects TRBV30 to TRBJ2-7; 9 nucleotides line up with TRBD2. The CDR3 is 16 residues long. V shed 0 bases and J 5 bases; nucleotides not matched to a gene: 11. The germline gives CDR1 GTSNPN, CDR2 SVGIG (reference sequence). The CDR3 sequence is CAWSVLPPAGGDEQYF. CDR3 sequence (DNA): TGTGCCTGGAGTGTACTCCCCCCAGCGGGAGGAGACGAGCAGTACTTC.